The source of this T cell receptor beta chain is a study of OX40 agonist ivuxolimab in advanced cancers. Overall study context: Patients' therapy was ivuxolimab, an antibody that acts as an agonist of OX40 (CD134). Study-level points and caveats: With doses of 0.1 to 3.0 mg/kg, CD4+ and CD8+ blood T cells had undergone clonal expansion by week 6.

The repertoire was sequenced with immunoSEQ multiplex PCR; TCRdb's copy has only in-frame clones and lacks some. The top ten hold roughly 6.7% of the sample, which has some 54,000 clones, about 86% seen once. No patient had autoimmune disease or received systemic immunosuppression. A remark on this clone: As yet, its antigen is unknown.

The clonotype originates from an adult with an advanced solid tumor such as melanoma, head and neck, liver or kidney cancer. The material sequenced was CD4+ or CD8+ T cells sorted from blood, taken in a trial of the OX40 agonist ivuxolimab.

The CDR3 protein is CASSLAHETVSNQPQHF. DNA of the CDR3: TGTGCCAGCAGCTTAGCGCATGAGACAGTTAGCAATCAGCCCCAGCATTTT. The rearrangement uses TRBV7-9 and TRBJ1-5; D might be TRBD1 (5 bases). The V and J ends lost 0 bases and 0 bases respectively, with 12 bases between them. The CDR3 covers 17 residues. CDR1 and CDR2 (germline): SEHNR, FQNEAQ (reference sequence).